This TCR beta chain comes out of a study of cytotoxic CD8 clonotypes in ibrutinib-treated CLL. The study, taken as a whole, reports: At the start, clonality exceeded age-matched healthy donors and followed circulating CD8+ T-cell counts. Sampling schedules were unmatched across sustained-remission and progressing patients.

For this clone: Its specificity is unknown.

V lost 7 bases, J lost 2 bases, and 7 bases stayed unmatched. Germline assignment: CDR1 MNHEY and CDR2 SMNVEV (reference sequence). CDR3 length equals 14 residues. Sequenced by immunoSEQ multiplex PCR; TCRdb stores in-frame clones only, minus some. The sample shows under 50,000 clones, around 63% of them seen only once. This sequence was found in a human donor with chronic lymphocytic leukemia. Material: PBMCs, obtained at disease progression, from a patient treated with ibrutinib. The chain links TRBV27 to TRBJ2-7; TRBD2 matches 8 bases. CDR3 coding DNA: TGTGCCAGCATCAGCGGGAGAGGCGCCTACGAGCAGTACTTC. It yields the protein CASISGRGAYEQYF.